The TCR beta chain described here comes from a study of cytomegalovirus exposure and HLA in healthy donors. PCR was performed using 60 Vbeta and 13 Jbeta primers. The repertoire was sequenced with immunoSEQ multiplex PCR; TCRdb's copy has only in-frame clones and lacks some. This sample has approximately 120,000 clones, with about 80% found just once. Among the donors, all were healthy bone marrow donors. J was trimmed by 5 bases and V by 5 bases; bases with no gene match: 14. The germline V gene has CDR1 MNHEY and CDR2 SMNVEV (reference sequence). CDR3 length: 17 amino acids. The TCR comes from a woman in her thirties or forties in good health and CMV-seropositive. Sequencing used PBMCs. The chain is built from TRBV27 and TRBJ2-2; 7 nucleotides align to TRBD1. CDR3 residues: CASSERGRDSQTGELFF. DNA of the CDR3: TGTGCCAGCAGTGAACGCGGACGGGACAGCCAGACCGGGGAGCTGTTTTTT.